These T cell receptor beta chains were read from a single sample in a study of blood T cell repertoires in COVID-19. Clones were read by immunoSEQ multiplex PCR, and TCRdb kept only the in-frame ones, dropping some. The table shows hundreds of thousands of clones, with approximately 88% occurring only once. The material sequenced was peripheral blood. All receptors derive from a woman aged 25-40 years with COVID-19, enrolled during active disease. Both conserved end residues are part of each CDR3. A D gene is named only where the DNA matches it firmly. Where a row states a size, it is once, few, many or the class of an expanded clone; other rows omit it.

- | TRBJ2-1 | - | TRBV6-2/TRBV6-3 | CASTPGDTNEQFF | TGTGCCAGCACCCCGGGGGACACAAATGAGCAGTTCTTC
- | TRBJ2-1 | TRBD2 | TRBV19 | CASSPIAGGYNEQFF | TGTGCCAGTAGCCCTATAGCGGGAGGGTACAATGAGCAGTTCTTC
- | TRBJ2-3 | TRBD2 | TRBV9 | CASSALSGGVSTDTQYF | TGTGCCAGCAGCGCCCTTAGCGGGGGGGTTAGCACAGATACGCAGTATTTT
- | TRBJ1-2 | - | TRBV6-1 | CASSSPAGSYGYTF | TGTGCCAGCAGTTCCCCTGCGGGTAGCTATGGCTACACCTTC
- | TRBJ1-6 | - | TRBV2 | CASSGTYFDITLHF | TGTGCCAGCAGTGGGACATATTTTGACATCACCCTCCACTTT
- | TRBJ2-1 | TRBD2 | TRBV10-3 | CAISVQRGGDNEQFF | TGTGCCATCAGTGTCCAGCGGGGGGGCGACAATGAGCAGTTCTTC
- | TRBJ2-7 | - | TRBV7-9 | CASSPVGGLSSYEQYF | TGTGCCAGCAGCCCCGTAGGCGGGCTGAGCTCCTACGAGCAGTACTTC
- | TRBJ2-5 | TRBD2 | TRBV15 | CATSRDHPGGETQYF | TGTGCCACCAGCAGAGATCACCCGGGGGGAGAGACCCAGTACTTC
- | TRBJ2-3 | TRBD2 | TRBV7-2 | CASSPSGTSGSHRYF | TGTGCCAGCAGCCCCTCCGGGACTAGCGGGAGTCATCGGTATTTT
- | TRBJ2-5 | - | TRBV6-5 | CASSYEDGRGTQYF | TGTGCCAGCAGTTATGAGGATGGGAGAGGGACCCAGTACTTC
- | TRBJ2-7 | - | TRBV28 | CASSLFRAYEQYF | TGTGCCAGCAGTTTATTCAGGGCCTACGAGCAGTACTTC
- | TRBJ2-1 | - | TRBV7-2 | CASSLTPPGDNEQFF | TGTGCCAGCAGCTTAACGCCGCCTGGAGACAATGAGCAGTTCTTC
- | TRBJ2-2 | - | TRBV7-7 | CASSGAGSGELFF | TGTGCTAGCAGCGGAGCAGGGTCCGGGGAGCTGTTTTTT
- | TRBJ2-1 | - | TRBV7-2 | CASSVQGGDNEQFF | TGTGCCAGCAGCGTCCAGGGGGGTGACAATGAGCAGTTCTTC
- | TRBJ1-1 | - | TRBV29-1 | CSVTENTEAFF | TGCAGCGTTACAGAGAACACTGAAGCTTTCTTT
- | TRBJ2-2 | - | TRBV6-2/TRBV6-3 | CASSYALRAGDTGELFF | TGTGCCAGCAGTTATGCCCTGCGGGCTGGGGACACCGGGGAGCTGTTTTTT
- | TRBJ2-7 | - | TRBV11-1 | CASSFSYEQYF | TGTGCCAGCAGCTTCTCTTACGAGCAGTACTTC
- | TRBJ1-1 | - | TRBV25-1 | CASLGGPTMNTEAFF | TGTGCCAGCCTGGGCGGGCCGACTATGAACACTGAAGCTTTCTTT
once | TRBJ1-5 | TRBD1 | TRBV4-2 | CASTLNDRGGNQPQHF | TGTGCCAGCACCTTGAACGACAGGGGTGGGAATCAGCCCCAGCATTTT
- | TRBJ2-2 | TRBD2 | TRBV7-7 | CASSLSVAGAGTGELFF | TGTGCTAGCAGCTTATCAGTAGCGGGAGCGGGCACCGGGGAGCTGTTTTTT
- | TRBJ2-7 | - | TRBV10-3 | CAISERERSYEQYF | TGTGCCATCAGTGAGCGGGAACGATCCTACGAGCAGTACTTC
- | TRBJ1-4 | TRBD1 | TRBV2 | CASSSLTGVWEKLFF | TGTGCCAGCAGTTCCCTGACAGGGGTATGGGAAAAACTGTTTTTT
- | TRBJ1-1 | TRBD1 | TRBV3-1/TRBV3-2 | CASSQAGGGTEAFF | TGTGCCAGCAGCCAAGCAGGGGGTGGTACTGAAGCTTTCTTT
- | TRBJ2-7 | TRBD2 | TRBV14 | CASSPRGEVGHEQYF | TGTGCCAGCAGCCCACGGGGGGAAGTGGGCCACGAGCAGTACTTC
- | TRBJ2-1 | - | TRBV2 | CASSQPLGSSYNEQFF | TGTGCCAGCAGCCAACCCCTTGGGAGCTCCTACAATGAGCAGTTCTTC
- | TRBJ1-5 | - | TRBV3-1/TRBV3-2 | CASSQVDQPQHF | TGTGCCAGCAGCCAAGTCGATCAGCCCCAGCATTTT
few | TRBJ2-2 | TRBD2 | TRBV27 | CASSSPPSGRATGELFF | TGTGCCAGCAGTTCACCCCCTAGCGGGAGGGCCACCGGGGAGCTGTTTTTT
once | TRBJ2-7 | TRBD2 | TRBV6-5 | CASRASGGAGEQYF | TGTGCCAGCAGGGCTAGCGGGGGGGCCGGCGAGCAGTACTTC
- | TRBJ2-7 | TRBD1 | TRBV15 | CATSRPGDRATSYEQYF | TGTGCCACCAGCAGACCCGGGGACAGGGCCACCTCCTACGAGCAGTACTTC
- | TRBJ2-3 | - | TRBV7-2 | CASSLIAPKDTQYF | TGTGCCAGCAGCTTAATAGCGCCCAAGGATACGCAGTATTTT
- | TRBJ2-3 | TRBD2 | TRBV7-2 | CASSLRGDGGAGADTQYF | TGTGCCAGCAGCTTACGGGGGGACGGGGGGGCAGGTGCAGATACGCAGTATTTT
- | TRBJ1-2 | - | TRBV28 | CASSFPLVQGPDGYTF | TGTGCCAGCAGTTTCCCCCTGGTACAGGGCCCCGATGGCTACACCTTC
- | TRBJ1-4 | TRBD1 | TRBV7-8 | CASRQDRGRGTNEKLFF | TGTGCCAGCAGACAGGACAGGGGAAGGGGAACTAATGAAAAACTGTTTTTT